This TCR beta chain was identified during a study of PD-1 blockade in classical Hodgkin lymphoma. Whole-study findings and limits: Diminished baseline TCR diversity has been reported in newly diagnosed patients relative to healthy donors. The diversity seen at baseline in complete responders resembled that of newly diagnosed patients.

On this clone: What it binds is not known.

Each patient's relapse followed autologous stem cell transplantation, and brentuximab vedotin exposure varied. Assay used: immunoSEQ multiplex PCR; TCRdb lists only in-frame clones, some missing. The table records 25,000 to 35,000 clones, 70% of them present only once. The sequences come from peripheral blood mononuclear cells (PBMCs), collected before the second cycle of nivolumab. This TCR was sampled from a human donor with classical Hodgkin lymphoma.

The CDR3 reads CASAFPTDYEQYF. The CDR3 nucleotides read TGTGCCAGCGCCTTCCCCACGGATTACGAGCAGTACTTC. V is TRBV2 and J is TRBJ2-7, with D unresolved. Germline loops: CDR1 SNHLY, CDR2 FYNNEI. V lost 8 bases, J lost 4 bases, and 15 bases lay in between. The CDR3 is 13 residues long. The full variable domain, completed using reference TRBV2 and TRBJ2-7, is EPEVTQTPSHQVTQMGQEVILRCVPISNHLYFYWYRQILGQKVEFLVSFYNNEISEKSEIFDDQFSVERPDGSNFTLKIRSTKLEDSAMYFCASAFPTDYEQYFGPGTRLTVT.